The following is a TCR beta chain sequence with its context. This record belongs to a study of monozygotic twins with cystic fibrosis. On the study more broadly: Roughly 2.8 micrograms of fragmented DNA underwent around 15 PCR cycles for library preparation.

Assay used: immunoSEQ multiplex PCR; TCRdb lists only in-frame clones, some missing. The sample lists tens of thousands of clones, approximately 96% seen once, with under 3% in the top ten. The receptor's source is a girl aged 2-15 years with cystic fibrosis. Material: blood.

The CDR3 loop is CAISVGTGEYNEQFF. DNA for the CDR3: TGTGCCATCAGTGTGGGTACGGGGGAATACAATGAGCAGTTCTTC. The genes are TRBV10-3 and TRBJ2-1; TRBD2 is a possible D gene (6 bases). V gave up 4 bases and J gave up 4 bases, with 14 bases separating them. The CDR3 totals 15 residues. Germline lookup yields CDR1 ENHRY and CDR2 SYGVKD.